This T cell receptor (beta chain) was captured by sequencing in a study of OX40 agonist ivuxolimab in advanced cancers. Sequenced by immunoSEQ multiplex PCR; TCRdb stores in-frame clones only, minus some. The sample lists about 91,000 clones; 87% were seen once. V lost 6 bases to trimming and J lost 2 bases, with 9 bases between them. The germline gives CDR1 SQVTM, CDR2 ANQGSEA. The length of the CDR3 is 12 residues. This specimen was CD4+ or CD8+ T cells sorted from blood, taken in a trial of the OX40 agonist ivuxolimab. This receptor was obtained from an adult with an advanced solid tumor such as melanoma, head and neck, liver or kidney cancer. The chain employs TRBV29-1 and TRBJ2-3, with a tentative D call TRBD1 (5 bases). For the CDR3, the DNA is TGCAGCGTAGGGGAAACCACAGATACGCAGTATTTT. Translating it yields CSVGETTDTQYF.